This TCR beta chain is from a study of beta chain features in type 1 diabetes. The study's findings and limits: Cells with high TCR expression could be over-represented by cDNA sequencing. Shorter TCRB CDR3s, moderately but significantly so, were found in Type 1 diabetes patients in all four CD4+ subsets.

The CDR3 extends over 11 amino acids. The V end was cut by 4 bases, the J end by 3 bases, with 5 bases between. Germline V gene lookup returns CDR1 SGHRS and CDR2 YFSETQ. In this sample, this clone turned up a few times. Antigen: not known. TCRB transcripts that were expressed got sequenced, as all of the isolated RNA had been reverse transcribed. Clones were sequenced by immunoSEQ multiplex PCR, and TCRdb holds only the in-frame ones, with some missing. The sample has approximately 60,000 clones, 52% seen once. This rearrangement joins TRBV5-1 to TRBJ2-7; D call uncertain. The sample consisted of Tregs from blood. The TCR sequence derives from a woman between 40 and 50 years old with type 1 diabetes. The CDR3 protein is CASSSRYEQYF. Written as DNA, the CDR3 is TGCGCCAGCAGCAGCCGCTACGAGCAGTACTTC.